This entry concerns a single T cell receptor beta chain. There is no known antigen for this receptor. The sequence runs out 3 residues before the end of the CDR3; the remainder is reconstructed from the germline J gene. TCR beta CDR3 regions were amplified by multiplex PCR using the immunoSEQ assay from an average of about 1,200 ng genomic DNA per sample. The assay corrected primer bias using a complete synthetic TCR repertoire to establish an amplification baseline. The amplicons were sequenced using the Illumina platform. The study's processing was this. Error correction of the sequences involved clustering with frequency ratios plus a modified nearest-neighbor algorithm, after which the sequences were analyzed in the immunoSEQ Analyzer using IMGT gene definitions. At each rarefaction depth, TCR richness and evenness were averaged across 20 rarefaction repeats, and samples with fewer sequences than that depth were excluded. Wilcoxon rank sum tests with FDR correction were used to compare V, D and J gene relative abundances between the groups. Blinded duplicates gave an intraclass correlation of 95% to 97% for TCR richness and an average of around 76% across around 66 gene segments. TCRdb took over this immuneACCESS table, retaining in-frame rearrangements with V and J assigned. Such tables are incomplete; in checked studies, under half of the missing clones stem from an unresolved V gene, and the remainder is unexplained. Clone size and V and J calls were adopted from that table, with D and trimming inferred from the DNA. The table of this sample itemizes tens of thousands of clones. Under 7% of the sample comes from the top ten.

The data belong to a study of T cells in women clearing cervical HPV infection (dated by TCRdb to the late 2010s). Describing the broader study: Cases were under 30 women with histologically confirmed HPV16-related CIN3 or worse, including a couple of invasive cancers. For cases, a median interval of about 150 days, with an interquartile range of 90 to 200 days, was observed between lesion detection and blood sampling. Blood from cases was collected at the visit where the lesion was first found, while blood from controls was collected once the infection could no longer be detected. Nested within Costa Rica's Guanacaste HPV Natural History Study, an exploratory proof-of-principle case-control study compared TCR repertoires across cervical HPV16 outcomes. The controls were fewer than 30 women whose single incident HPV16 infection cleared within 12 months with no development of precancer or cancer. Because only a few women had HLA typing data, the possibility that HLA type acted as a confounder could not be ruled out. In the parent cohort, about 10,000 women aged 18 or older were enrolled in Guanacaste, Costa Rica, during about 1993 to 1994 and were followed for over six years. Five blinded duplicates per group were added as quality controls, so that 60 or so samples were obtained: approximately 50 participants and approximately 10 replicates. Cases and controls were matched on year of sample collection and on age within five years. A median age of 34 years was observed in cases versus less than 40 in controls, and no significant differences in baseline characteristics were found.

The V end loses 4 bases and the J end loses 6 bases, and a stretch of 12 bases separates them. Sequences SNHLY (CDR1) and FYNNEI (CDR2) are obtained from the germline V gene. The CDR3 goes from the cysteine to the phenylalanine over 13 residues. The DNA has 30 bases, all within the CDR3, and is read from base 1. Every participant had a single incident cervical HPV16 infection, and women with prevalent HPV16 infections were excluded. Cervical HPV DNA was detected with MY09/MY11 PCR, and genotyping was done with dot-blot hybridization. About 14 mL of heparinized blood was centrifuged, after which the buffy coat was aliquoted, frozen at -30 degrees C, and then stored at -80 degrees C. QIAGEN kits were used to extract genomic DNA from buffy coat specimens. What the study reported, not specific to this receptor: Random forest classifiers that combined richness and V gene abundances separated cases from controls with an estimated AUC of less than 0.85. Cases had lower TRBV6-7 relative abundance than controls (0.11% versus 0.16%; Bonferroni P = 0.0008). The cross-sectional design could not show whether associations preceded infection or resulted from it; effector/memory subsets and HPV-specific T cells were not isolated. Because the number of T cells per sample was unknown, the richness differences could reflect varying T-cell content rather than repertoire biology. TCR repertoire richness was significantly higher in CIN3+ cases than in controls across sequencing depths, while evenness did not differ.

The rearranged chain carries TRBV2 and TRBJ1-1; TRBD1 could be the D gene, as 6 bases match. The source is a woman between 18 and 69 years old with a cervical HPV16 infection that either progressed to CIN3+ or cleared (not recorded which). Material: blood buffy coat. The CDR3 loop reads CASSVRGGAEAFF. The DNA read from the CDR3 is TGTGCCAGCAGTGTCCGGGGGGGCGCTGAA.